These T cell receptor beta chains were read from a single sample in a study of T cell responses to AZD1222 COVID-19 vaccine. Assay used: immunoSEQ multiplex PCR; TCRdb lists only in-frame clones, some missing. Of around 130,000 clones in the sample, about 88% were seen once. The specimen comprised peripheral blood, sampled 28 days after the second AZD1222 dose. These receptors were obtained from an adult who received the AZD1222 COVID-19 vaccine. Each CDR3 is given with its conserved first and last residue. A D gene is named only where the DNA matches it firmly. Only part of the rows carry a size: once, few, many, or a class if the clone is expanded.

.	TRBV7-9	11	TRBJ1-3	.	CASIFGNTIYF	TGTGCCAGCATTTTTGGAAACACCATATATTTT
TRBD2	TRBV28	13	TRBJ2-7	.	CASSAGGIDEQYF	TGTGCCAGCTCTGCGGGGGGGATCGACGAGCAGTACTTC
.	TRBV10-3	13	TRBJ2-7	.	CAISGQTSYEQYF	TGTGCCATCAGTGGACAGACCTCCTACGAGCAGTACTTC
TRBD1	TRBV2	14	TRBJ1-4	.	CASTRGDRNEKLFF	TGTGCCAGCACCAGGGGGGACCGTAATGAAAAACTGTTTTTT
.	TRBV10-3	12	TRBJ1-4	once	CATGMGDEKLFF	TGTGCCACTGGAATGGGTGACGAAAAACTGTTTTTT
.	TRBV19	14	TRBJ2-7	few	CASSIGGGLYEQYF	TGTGCCAGTAGTATCGGAGGGGGACTCTACGAGCAGTACTTC
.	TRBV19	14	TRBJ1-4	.	CASSLGTAPEKLFF	TGTGCCAGTAGTCTCGGGACGGCCCCTGAAAAACTGTTTTTT
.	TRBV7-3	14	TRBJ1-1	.	CASSLGLGNTEAFF	TGTGCCAGCAGCCTGGGCTTAGGGAACACTGAAGCTTTCTTT
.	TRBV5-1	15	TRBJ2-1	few	CASISGGDPYNEQFF	TGCGCCAGCATATCGGGCGGGGATCCCTACAATGAGCAGTTCTTC
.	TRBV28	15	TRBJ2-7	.	CASIAGGAASYEQYF	TGTGCCAGCATAGCCGGGGGAGCGGCCTCCTACGAGCAGTACTTC
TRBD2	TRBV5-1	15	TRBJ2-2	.	CASNVASGNTGELFF	TGCGCCAGCAACGTCGCTAGCGGGAACACCGGGGAGCTGTTTTTT
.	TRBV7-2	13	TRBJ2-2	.	CASSLVRSGGLFF	TGTGCCAGCAGCTTAGTAAGATCCGGAGGGCTGTTTTTT
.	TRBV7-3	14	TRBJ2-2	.	CASSLMEGPGELFF	TGTGCCAGCAGCTTAATGGAGGGGCCGGGGGAGCTGTTTTTT
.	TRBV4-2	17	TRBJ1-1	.	CASSQESRQVGGVEAFF	TGTGCCAGCAGCCAAGAAAGCAGGCAGGTTGGGGGGGTTGAAGCTTTCTTT
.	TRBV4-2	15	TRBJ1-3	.	CASSQSGASGNTIYF	TGTGCCAGCAGCCAGTCGGGGGCGTCTGGAAACACCATATATTTT
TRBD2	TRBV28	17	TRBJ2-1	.	CASSSGTSGMGFNEQFF	TGTGCCAGCAGCTCCGGGACTAGCGGGATGGGTTTCAATGAGCAGTTCTTC
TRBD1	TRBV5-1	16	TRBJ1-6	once	CASSFDGTGKNSPLHF	TGCGCCAGCAGCTTCGATGGGACAGGGAAGAATTCACCCCTCCACTTT
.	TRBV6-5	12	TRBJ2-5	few	CASSNGERTQYF	TGTGCCAGCAGCAACGGGGAACGGACCCAGTACTTC
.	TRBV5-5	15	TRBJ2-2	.	CASSARRGLTGELFF	TGTGCCAGCAGCGCTAGGCGGGGATTGACCGGGGAGCTGTTTTTT
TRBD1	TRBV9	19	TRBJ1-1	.	CASSVSGLTTDRQNTEAFF	TGTGCCAGCAGCGTTAGCGGCCTAACTACGGACAGGCAGAACACTGAAGCTTTCTTT
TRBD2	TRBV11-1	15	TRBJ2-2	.	CASSQEGGDTGELFF	TGTGCCAGCAGCCAGGAGGGAGGGGACACCGGGGAGCTGTTTTTT
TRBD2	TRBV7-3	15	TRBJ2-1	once	CASSHRTSGNNEQFF	TGTGCCAGCAGTCACCGGACTAGCGGGAACAATGAGCAGTTCTTC
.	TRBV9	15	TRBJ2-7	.	CASSVDDRRWYEQYF	TGTGCCAGCAGCGTAGATGACAGACGATGGTACGAGCAGTACTTC
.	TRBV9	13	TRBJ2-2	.	CASSVTDTGELFF	TGTGCCAGCAGCGTCACGGACACCGGGGAGCTGTTTTTT
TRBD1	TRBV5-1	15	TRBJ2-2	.	CASSRDRGNTGELFF	TGCGCCAGCAGCCGAGACAGGGGAAACACCGGGGAGCTGTTTTTT
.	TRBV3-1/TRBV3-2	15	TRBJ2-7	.	CASSRGFGGGYEQYF	TGTGCCAGCAGTCGGGGTTTCGGGGGCGGGTACGAGCAGTACTTC
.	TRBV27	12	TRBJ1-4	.	CATGGFDEKLFF	TGTGCCACCGGGGGGTTTGATGAAAAACTGTTTTTT
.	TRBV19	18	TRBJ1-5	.	CASSENRQGFYSNQPQHF	TGTGCCAGTAGTGAAAATCGCCAGGGATTTTATAGCAATCAGCCCCAGCATTTT
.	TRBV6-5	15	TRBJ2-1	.	CASSSGTPYYNEQFF	TGTGCCAGCTCCTCCGGGACACCTTACTACAATGAGCAGTTCTTC
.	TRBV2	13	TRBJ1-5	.	CASSEFSNQPQHF	TGTGCCAGCAGTGAATTCAGCAATCAGCCCCAGCATTTT
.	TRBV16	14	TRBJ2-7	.	CASSQGAVSYEQYF	TGTGCCAGCAGCCAAGGTGCGGTCTCCTACGAGCAGTACTTC
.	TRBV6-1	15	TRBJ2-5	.	CASREDRAGRETQYF	TGTGCCAGCAGAGAAGACAGGGCGGGAAGGGAGACCCAGTACTTC
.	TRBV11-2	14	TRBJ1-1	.	CASSLAAAGTEAFF	TGTGCCAGCAGCTTAGCAGCGGCCGGGACTGAAGCTTTCTTT
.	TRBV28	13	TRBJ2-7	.	CASSAGRSYEQYF	TGTGCCAGCAGTGCTGGTCGATCCTACGAGCAGTACTTC
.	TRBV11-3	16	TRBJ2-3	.	CASSAGVDASTDTQYF	TGTGCCAGCAGCGCAGGGGTTGACGCTAGCACAGATACGCAGTATTTT
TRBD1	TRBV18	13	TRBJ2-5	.	CASSRDRQETQYF	TGTGCCAGCTCACGGGACAGACAAGAGACCCAGTACTTC
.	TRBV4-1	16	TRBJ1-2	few	CASSSTIGLNSYGYTF	TGCGCCAGCTCCTCAACTATCGGGCTAAATTCCTATGGCTACACCTTC